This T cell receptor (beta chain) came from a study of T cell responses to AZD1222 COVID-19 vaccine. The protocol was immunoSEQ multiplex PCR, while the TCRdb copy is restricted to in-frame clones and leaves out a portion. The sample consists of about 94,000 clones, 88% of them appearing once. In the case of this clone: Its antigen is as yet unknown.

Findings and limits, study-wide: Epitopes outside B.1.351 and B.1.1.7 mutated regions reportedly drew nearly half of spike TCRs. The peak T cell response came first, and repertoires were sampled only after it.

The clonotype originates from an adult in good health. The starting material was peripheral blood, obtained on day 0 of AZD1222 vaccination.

CDR3 in DNA: TGTGCCAGCAGCTTTCGGCAGGGCACTATTGCAACTAATGAAAAACTGTTTTTT. Protein product: CASSFRQGTIATNEKLFF. This sequence joins TRBV7-9 and TRBJ1-4; possibly TRBD1 for D (5 bases). CDR3 length: 18 amino acids. Trimming pared 3 bases from V and 0 bases from J, leaving 17 bases between. Germline V CDR1 and CDR2: SEHNR, FQNEAQ (reference sequence). The complete variable domain, with remaining parts taken from reference TRBV7-9 and TRBJ1-4, reads DTGVSQNPRHKITKRGQNVTFRCDPISEHNRLYWYRQTLGQGPEFLTYFQNEAQLEKSRLLSDRFSAERPKGSFSTLEIQRTEQGDSAMYLCASSFRQGTIATNEKLFFGSGTQLSVL.